The rows below give T cell receptor beta chains drawn from one sample of a study of T cells in Graves' hyperthyroidism and ophthalmopathy. Via MiXCR, TCRdb re-called the multiplex PCR reads, giving one row per CDR3 protein. Of 250,000 to 300,000 distinct CDR3 sequences in the sample, 13% were seen once. Sequenced material: blood. Receptor source: a woman aged 30 to 39 with Graves' hyperthyroidism that later progressed to Graves' ophthalmopathy. Both conserved end residues are part of each CDR3. A D gene is named only where the DNA matches it firmly. The size of a clone is reported for some rows only, either as once, few or many, or as a class for expanded clones.

>.|TRBD1|TRBJ2-3|TRBV14
TGTGCCAGCAGCCAGGGGACAGGCCATACAGATACGCAGTATTTT
CASSQGTGHTDTQYF
>many|.|TRBJ1-1|TRBV10-3
TGTGCCGTCCGGGACACCCACACTGAAGCTTTCTTT
CAVRDTHTEAFF
>many|TRBD2|TRBJ2-7|TRBV2
TGTGCCAGCAGTGAAGCGACTAGCGGGAGCGACGAGCAGTACTTC
CASSEATSGSDEQYF
>many|TRBD1|TRBJ2-2|TRBV7-6
TGTGCCAGCAGCTTAGAGGGGACAGGGTTGAACACCGGGGAGCTGTTTTTT
CASSLEGTGLNTGELFF
>many|.|TRBJ2-7|TRBV11-3
TGTGCCAGCAGCTCCCGAGAGAGCTCCTACGAGCAGTACTTC
CASSSRESSYEQYF
>many|.|TRBJ2-7|TRBV20-1
TGCAGTGCGGAGGGGGCGGGAGCGATCGAGCAGTACTTC
CSAEGAGAIEQYF
>many|.|TRBJ2-1|TRBV12-3/TRBV12-4
TGTGCCAGCAGTTTAGGCTTATCAGGCAATGAGCAGTTCTTC
CASSLGLSGNEQFF
>.|TRBD2|TRBJ2-1|TRBV7-2
TGTGCCAGCAGCTTATCCGGGACTAGCGGGAGTGGGGCCAATGAGCAGTTCTTC
CASSLSGTSGSGANEQFF
>many|TRBD1|TRBJ2-5|TRBV28
TGTGCCAGCAGTTCAGATTTTGACAGGGGAGAGACCCAGTACTTC
CASSSDFDRGETQYF
>many|TRBD2|TRBJ2-1|TRBV14
TGTGCCAGCAGCCGAACAGCGGGAGTTCATGAGCAGTTCTTC
CASSRTAGVHEQFF
>few|TRBD1|TRBJ1-4|TRBV20-1
TGCAGTGCCCAAGGACAGGATGAAAAACTGTTTTTT
CSAQGQDEKLFF
>many|.|TRBJ1-1|TRBV7-9
TGTGCCAGCAGCTTATGGACCACAACGAACACTGAAGCTTTCTTT
CASSLWTTTNTEAFF
>many|.|TRBJ2-7|TRBV4-3
TGCGCCAGCAGCCAAGAAATCAGGGGCCACGAGCAGTACTTC
CASSQEIRGHEQYF
>many|.|TRBJ2-7|TRBV27
TGTGCCAGCAGTAACCCCGGGACGGGCTACGAGCAGTACTTC
CASSNPGTGYEQYF
>.|.|TRBJ2-7|TRBV4-1
TGCGCCAGCAGCCAACCCGCTCGGGCAGGTCGCGAGCAGTACTTC
CASSQPARAGREQYF
>many|.|TRBJ2-3|TRBV5-1
TGCGCCAGCAGCTTGGACGTTGGAGATACGCAGTATTTT
CASSLDVGDTQYF
>many|TRBD1|TRBJ2-1|TRBV10-3
TGTGCCATCAGCCCAGGGGGCAATGAGCAGTTCTTC
CAISPGGNEQFF
>few|.|TRBJ1-2|TRBV19
TGTGCCAGTAGTATTGGCGACCCTGGAGGCTACACCTTC
CASSIGDPGGYTF
>once|.|TRBJ2-1|TRBV4-1
TGCGCCAGCAGCCAAGATTCTGGGGGCAGCTTTTACAATGAGCAGTTCTTC
CASSQDSGGSFYNEQFF
>many|.|TRBJ1-3|TRBV27
TGTGCCAGCAGGGCGTTTACTGGAAACACCATATATTTT
CASRAFTGNTIYF
>many|TRBD2|TRBJ2-7|TRBV20-1
TGCAGTGCCAGCGGGGATAAGCTAAGAGAGCAGTACTTC
CSASGDKLREQYF
>many|.|TRBJ2-7|TRBV30
TGTGCCTGGATAACAGGGCCATACGAGCAGTACTTC
CAWITGPYEQYF
>many|.|TRBJ1-3|TRBV3-1
TGTGCCACCCATTCAAGAAACACCATATATTTT
CATHSRNTIYF
>many|TRBD2|TRBJ2-7|TRBV20-1
TGCAGTGCTAGTCCTGCACTAGCGGGAGGCCCCTACGAGCAGTACTTC
CSASPALAGGPYEQYF
>.|.|TRBJ1-1|TRBV19
TGTGCCAGTAGTAAACAGGGCTCGAACACTGAAGCTTTCTTT
CASSKQGSNTEAFF
>many|.|TRBJ2-7|TRBV28
TGTGCCAGCAGTTTTCCCCTCTGGCAGGTGAGCTCCTACGAGCAGTACTTC
CASSFPLWQVSSYEQYF
>many|TRBD1|TRBJ2-7|TRBV6-1
TGTGCCAGCAGTGACCGGGACAGGAGAGCCTACGAGCAGTACTTC
CASSDRDRRAYEQYF
>.|TRBD1|TRBJ2-1|TRBV20-1
TGCAGTGCTAGAGATCCAGGGGGTTACAATGAGCAGTTCTTC
CSARDPGGYNEQFF
>many|.|TRBJ2-7|TRBV7-8
TGTGCCAGCAGGCAGACGGCCGACTCCTACGAGCAGTACTTC
CASRQTADSYEQYF
>.|.|TRBJ1-3|TRBV15
TGTGCCACCAGCAGAGCCCATGAGAGGAGCTCTGGAAACACCATATATTTT
CATSRAHERSSGNTIYF
>.|.|TRBJ2-3|TRBV27
TGTGCCAGCAGTTTAAAGAGGGGTAAGGACACAGATACGCAGTATTTT
CASSLKRGKDTDTQYF
>few|TRBD1|TRBJ1-6|TRBV4-3
TGCGCCAGCAGTCTGACAGGGTGGGATTCACCCCTCCACTTT
CASSLTGWDSPLHF
>many|.|TRBJ2-7|TRBV30
TGTGCCTGGAGCCTTACATACGAGCAGTACTTC
CAWSLTYEQYF
>many|.|TRBJ2-7|TRBV11-2
TGTGCCAGCAGCTTGTGGAGTACCTACGAGCAGTACTTC
CASSLWSTYEQYF
>few|.|TRBJ1-2|TRBV6-1
TGTGCCAGCAGTCCCGCGACCCGCTACTATGGCTACACCTTC
CASSPATRYYGYTF
>few|.|TRBJ2-3|TRBV6-2/TRBV6-3
TGTGCCAGCACACCTCCGATCACAGATACGCAGTATTTT
CASTPPITDTQYF
>many|.|TRBJ1-3|TRBV7-2
TGTGCCAGCAGCGTGGACGGGGGTAGGGGAAACACCATATATTTT
CASSVDGGRGNTIYF
>many|TRBD2|TRBJ2-3|TRBV20-1
TGCAGTGCTATTCTCCCGGGACTAGCGGGAGATACGCAGTATTTT
CSAILPGLAGDTQYF
>.|.|TRBJ2-7|TRBV18
TGTGCCAGCTCACCCGAACAGAGAAGCTCCTACGAGCAGTACTTC
CASSPEQRSSYEQYF
>many|TRBD1|TRBJ2-7|TRBV10-3
TGTGCCATCAGGGCGGGACAGGGGCGCCACGAGCAGTACTTC
CAIRAGQGRHEQYF
>many|.|TRBJ2-2|TRBV12-3/TRBV12-4
TGTGCCAGCAGGAACAAACAGGGGGGGGTGGCGAACACCGGGGAGCTGTTTTTT
CASRNKQGGVANTGELFF
>.|.|TRBJ2-1|TRBV2
TGTGCCAGCGACGACAATGAGCAGTTCTTC
CASDDNEQFF
>.|.|TRBJ2-7|TRBV10-3
TGTGCCCTTCGGGCGCAGGCCTACTCCTACGAGCAGTACTTC
CALRAQAYSYEQYF
>.|TRBD2|TRBJ2-7|TRBV5-1
TGCGCCAGCAGCCCGTTAGCGGGATCCACCTACGAGCAGTACTTC
CASSPLAGSTYEQYF
>once|.|TRBJ2-2|TRBV2
TGTGCCAGCAGTAAGACTAGTACGACGAACACCGGGGAGCTGTTTTTT
CASSKTSTTNTGELFF
>.|.|TRBJ1-4|TRBV27
TGTGCCAGCGGGGGGGATCTGGGTGAAAAACTGTTTTTT
CASGGDLGEKLFF
>many|.|TRBJ2-2|TRBV19
TGTGCCAGTAGTATGTTAGGGGGTCCGAACACCGGGGAGCTGTTTTTT
CASSMLGGPNTGELFF
>few|.|TRBJ2-7|TRBV5-4
TGTGCCAGCAGCCCAGGGACCGCTACGCCCTCCTACGAGCAGTACTTC
CASSPGTATPSYEQYF
>many|.|TRBJ2-5|TRBV2
TGTGCCAGCAGGGTAAAAGAGACCCAGTACTTC
CASRVKETQYF
>many|.|TRBJ2-5|TRBV11-2
TGTGCCAGCAGCTTACAGCGTTTAGAGACCCAGTACTTC
CASSLQRLETQYF
>many|.|TRBJ1-4|TRBV28
TGTGCCAGCAGGCCAACCGGGAGGGTTGGAAAACTGTTTTTT
CASRPTGRVGKLFF
>few|TRBD1|TRBJ1-4|TRBV6-1
TGTGCCAGTGACAGGGGGCGGTCTAATGAAAAACTGTTTTTT
CASDRGRSNEKLFF
>few|.|TRBJ2-7|TRBV3-1
TGCGCCAGCAGCCAAGCCGGTCTCTACGAGCAGTACTTC
CASSQAGLYEQYF